The 28 T cell receptor beta chains in this list originate from one sample, sequenced in a study of cytomegalovirus exposure and HLA in healthy donors. Vbeta (60) and Jbeta (13) primers were used in the PCR. Only in-frame clones appear in the TCRdb table, and some are missing; sequencing was by immunoSEQ multiplex PCR. The repertoire has roughly 150,000 clones, over 70% of them found once; the top ten carry 2.5% to 3.5%. Sequenced sample: PBMCs. All receptors come from a male donor in good health and CMV-seronegative.

A few counts support this clone. The chain is built from TRBV30 and TRBJ1-1, with D possibly TRBD1 on 6 matching bases. The V and J ends lost 2 bases and 5 bases respectively, with 12 bases between them. The CDR3 totals 13 residues. Germline V gene sequence: CDR1 GTSNPN, CDR2 SVGIG (reference sequence). CDR3: CAWSPPGETEAFF. Here the CDR3 DNA reads TGTGCCTGGAGTCCCCCAGGGGAAACTGAAGCTTTCTTT.

The J gene is TRBJ2-7, the V gene TRBV19; 8 bases are a match to TRBD2. The CDR3 totals 15 residues. Trimming took 6 bases from V and 3 from J; bases not matched to a gene: 10. CDR1 and CDR2 from the germline V gene are LNHDA and SQIVND (reference sequence). CDR3 in DNA: TGTGCCAGTAGCGTAAGTGGACTAGCTATCTACGAGCAGTACTTC. It specifies CASSVSGLAIYEQYF. The full variable domain, its missing parts supplied by reference TRBV19 and TRBJ2-7, is DGGITQSPKYLFRKEGQNVTLSCEQNLNHDAMYWYRQDPGQGLRLIYYSQIVNDFQKGDIAEGYSVSREKKESFPLTVTSAQKNPTAFYLCASSVSGLAIYEQYFGPGTRLTVT.

This chain connects TRBV28 to TRBJ1-2; tentatively, D is TRBD1 (5 bases). Germline-derived CDR1 and CDR2 are MDHEN and SYDVKM. V was shortened by 5 bases and J by 2 bases, with 15 bases between the two germline ends. The CDR3 runs to 15 residues. In nucleotides, the CDR3 is TGTGCCAGCAGTCTACCCCCAGCAGGGAACTATGGCTACACCTTC. This sequence encodes CASSLPPAGNYGYTF.

The chain recombines TRBV6-4 with TRBJ1-2, with 11 positions matching TRBD1. Trimming at V came to 2 bases and at J to 4 bases, leaving 0 bases not matched to a gene. The CDR3 spans 14 residues. Germline V gene lookup returns CDR1 MRHNA and CDR2 SNTAGT. CDR3 DNA sequence: TGTGCCAGCAGTGACGGACAGGGGGCCTATGGCTACACCTTC. Translation: CASSDGQGAYGYTF.

The V call is TRBV19, the J call TRBJ1-4; no clear D gene. This CDR3 is 14 amino acids long. Germline V lookup: CDR1 LNHDA, CDR2 SQIVND (reference sequence). V was cut by 5 bases and J by 4 bases, with 11 bases left in between. The chain's CDR3 is CASSPWEVNEKLFF. The CDR3 DNA follows: TGTGCCAGTAGTCCCTGGGAGGTTAATGAAAAACTGTTTTTT.

The chain has TRBV10-3 and TRBJ1-4; a weak D match, TRBD1 (6 bases). Germline lookup yields CDR1 ENHRY and CDR2 SYGVKD. V was clipped by 3 bases and J by 8 bases, with 16 bases between them. The CDR3 consists of 15 residues. CDR3 DNA: TGTGCCATCAGTGAACAGGGAGATGGAGGCGAAAAACTGTTTTTT. Its protein is CAISEQGDGGEKLFF.

V usage is TRBV5-6 and J usage is TRBJ2-3; 8 nucleotides agree with TRBD1. The germline CDR1 and CDR2 sequences are SGHDT and YYEEEE. The CDR3 extends over 16 amino acids. V lost 0 bases to trimming and J lost 0 bases; unmatched junction nucleotides: 3. CDR3 residues: CASSLGQGMSTDTQYF. For the CDR3, the DNA is TGTGCCAGCAGCTTGGGACAGGGGATGAGCACAGATACGCAGTATTTT.

The chain combines TRBV4-3 with TRBJ2-1; D not certain. The V end lost 4 bases, the J end lost 0 bases, and 13 bases lay between the germline ends. In germline, CDR1 is LGHNA, CDR2 YSLEER. The CDR3 totals 16 residues. In DNA form, the CDR3 reads TGCGCCAGCAGCCGGATAATACGGAGCTCCTACAATGAGCAGTTCTTC. Protein: CASSRIIRSSYNEQFF.

V is TRBV7-9 and J is TRBJ2-1, with TRBD1 as a possible D gene (5 bases). Germline V gene lookup returns CDR1 SEHNR and CDR2 FQNEAQ (reference sequence). V lost 5 bases and J lost 10, with 9 bases in between. This CDR3 has 11 amino acids. The CDR3 DNA is TGTGCCAGCAGCCCAGGGCTGGAGCAGTTCTTC. It encodes CASSPGLEQFF.

J is TRBJ2-5 and V is TRBV5-1; 8 bases map to TRBD2. With V trimmed by 0 bases and J by 5 bases, 6 bases remained unmatched. The CDR3 has 15 residues. Germline V gene data show CDR1 as SGHRS and CDR2 as YFSETQ. CDR3 region: CASSLGAPGGETQYF. CDR3 sequence (DNA): TGCGCCAGCAGCTTGGGGGCCCCGGGAGGGGAGACCCAGTACTTC.

The chain uses TRBV5-1 and TRBJ1-2; 10 bases match TRBD1. The CDR3 is 16 amino acids. V trimming: 1 base; J trimming: 8 bases; junction bases outside the gene matches: 11. Germline V gives CDR1 SGHRS, CDR2 YFSETQ. This chain's CDR3 is CASSLNPGQGYVGYTF. CDR3 nucleotide sequence: TGCGCCAGCAGCTTGAATCCGGGACAGGGGTATGTCGGCTACACCTTC.

The genes are TRBV5-1 and TRBJ1-6, with D possibly TRBD1 on 6 matching bases. Germline assignment: CDR1 SGHRS and CDR2 YFSETQ. V was shortened by 3 bases and J by 4 bases, with 11 bases between the two germline ends. CDR3 size: 15 residues. The CDR3 nucleotides read TGCGCCAGCAGCTCAGGGGCGATATATAATTCACCCCTCCACTTT. Its protein is CASSSGAIYNSPLHF.

V usage is TRBV5-1 and J usage is TRBJ2-2, with 8 positions matching TRBD2. CDR1 SGHRS and CDR2 YFSETQ come from the germline V gene. The CDR3 spans 17 residues. V shed 2 bases and J 2 bases; nucleotides not matched to a gene: 8. The CDR3 coding sequence is TGCGCCAGCAGCTTATCGAAGGTAGCGGGAAACACCGGGGAGCTGTTTTTT. Amino acid sequence: CASSLSKVAGNTGELFF.

The rearrangement joins TRBV6-6 to TRBJ1-1; 8 nucleotides match TRBD1. The CDR3 runs to 14 residues. CDR1 and CDR2 from the germline V gene are MNHNY and SVGAGI (reference sequence). The V gene end was trimmed by 4 bases and the J gene end by 5 bases; junction bases not matched to a gene: 6. In nucleotides, the CDR3 is TGTGCCAGCAGTTCGACAGGGGTAAGGACTGAAGCTTTCTTT. Translating gives CASSSTGVRTEAFF.

The chain has TRBV2 and TRBJ2-7; TRBD1 aligns across 10 bases. Looked up from germline, CDR1 is SNHLY and CDR2 is FYNNEI. This CDR3 is 12 amino acids long. Unmatched junction bases numbered 3, after V lost 10 bases and J lost 3 bases. The CDR3 sequence is CATRDRGYEQYF. In nucleotides, the CDR3 is TGTGCCACCCGGGACAGGGGCTACGAGCAGTACTTC.

The genes are TRBV9 and TRBJ1-1, with D uncertain. Trimming removed 1 base from V and 5 bases from J, with 15 bases in between. This CDR3 contains 15 residues. The germline V gene encodes CDR1 SGDLS and CDR2 YYNGEE. CDR3 residues: CASSVFPQSGTEAFF. CDR3 in DNA: TGTGCCAGCAGCGTATTTCCCCAATCGGGGACTGAAGCTTTCTTT. Complete variable domain (other parts from reference TRBV9 and TRBJ1-1): DSGVTQTPKHLITATGQRVTLRCSPRSGDLSVYWYQQSLDQGLQFLIQYYNGEERAKGNILERFSAQQFPDLHSELNLSSLELGDSALYFCASSVFPQSGTEAFFGQGTRLTVV.

The rearrangement uses TRBV19 and TRBJ1-5, with D hard to call. Germline CDR1 reads LNHDA; CDR2 reads SQIVND (reference sequence). CDR3 length: 15 amino acids. V was pared by 1 base and J by 6 bases, with 13 bases between. The CDR3 region is CASSIVAVPGQPQHF. The CDR3 region has the DNA TGTGCCAGTAGTATAGTGGCAGTCCCAGGTCAGCCCCAGCATTTT.

V usage is TRBV19 and J usage is TRBJ2-2; the match to TRBD1 covers 7 bases. Looked up from germline, CDR1 is LNHDA and CDR2 is SQIVND (reference sequence). V was pared by 3 bases and J by 1 base, with 5 bases of the junction left unmatched. This CDR3 has 16 amino acids. The DNA for the CDR3 is TGTGCCAGTAGTATCAAGCGGACAGGGAACACCGGGGAGCTGTTTTTT. This encodes CASSIKRTGNTGELFF.

The chain employs TRBV7-2 and TRBJ1-3; 7 nucleotides align to TRBD1. This CDR3 region has 15 residues. V shed 2 bases, J shed 2 bases, and the junction held 3 bases outside the gene matches. Per germline, CDR1 SGHTA and CDR2 FQGNSA. The CDR3 nucleotides read TGTGCCAGCAGCTTAACGAGGGGGCCTGGAAACACCATATATTTT. This encodes CASSLTRGPGNTIYF.

The chain couples TRBV7-3 to TRBJ2-1, with TRBD2 identical over 10 bases. Germline CDR1 reads SGHTA; CDR2 reads FQGTGA. Trimming took 2 bases from V and 5 from J; bases not matched to a gene: 9. The CDR3 loop spans 17 amino acids. CDR3 region: CASSLSSGRGVNNEQFF. In nucleotides, the CDR3 is TGTGCCAGCAGCTTATCGAGCGGGAGGGGGGTTAACAATGAGCAGTTCTTC. Full variable domain (missing parts from reference TRBV7-3 and TRBJ2-1): GAGVSQTPSNKVTEKGKYVELRCDPISGHTALYWYRQSLGQGPEFLIYFQGTGAADDSGLPNDRFFAVRPEGSVSTLKIQRTERGDSAVYLCASSLSSGRGVNNEQFFGPGTRLTVL.

The V and J genes are TRBV28 and TRBJ2-1; D may be TRBD2 (6 bases). V lost 2 bases, J lost 7 bases, and 9 bases lay in between. The CDR3 is 13 residues long. Germline CDR1 is MDHEN and CDR2 is SYDVKM. CDR3 in DNA: TGTGCCAGCAGTTTACGGGAGACAAATGAGCAGTTCTTC. It translates to CASSLRETNEQFF.

The J gene is TRBJ1-3, the V gene TRBV28; 7 bases match TRBD1. The V and J ends lost 6 bases and 4 bases, in that order; junction bases with no gene match: 6. Germline CDR1 and CDR2: MDHEN and SYDVKM. The CDR3 loop spans 14 amino acids. The CDR3: CASSSGGSGNTIYF. The CDR3 DNA reads TGTGCCAGCAGCTCAGGGGGGAGCGGAAACACCATATATTTT.

The J gene is TRBJ1-2, the V gene TRBV11-2; no firm D call. Trimming removed 2 bases from V and 6 bases from J, with 7 bases in between. The CDR3 is 12 amino acids. The germline V gene has CDR1 SGHAT and CDR2 FQNNGV. In DNA, the CDR3 is TGTGCCAGCAGCTTATACGGGGATGGCTACACCTTC. Encoded protein: CASSLYGDGYTF.

This chain links TRBV29-1 with TRBJ2-1; D is possibly TRBD2 (5 bases). Germline lookup yields CDR1 SQVTM and CDR2 ANQGSEA. Trimming left V 8 bases short and J 8 bases short, with 19 bases between. CDR3 size: 13 residues. This CDR3 reads CSIDHGTRDEQFF. The DNA for the CDR3 is TGCAGCATCGACCACGGCACGAGGGATGAGCAGTTCTTC.

The V call is TRBV10-3, the J call TRBJ2-5, with D perhaps TRBD1 (6 bases). V was trimmed by 3 bases and J by 6 bases, leaving 17 bases between them. Germline V gene lookup returns CDR1 ENHRY and CDR2 SYGVKD. The CDR3 has 15 amino acids. The CDR3 region is CAISETMRGGQTQYF. The DNA for the CDR3 is TGTGCCATCAGTGAAACCATGAGAGGGGGTCAGACCCAGTACTTC.

This clone was observed a few times. The DNA of the CDR3 is TGTGCCAGCAGCTCCTACAGGGATAACTATGGCTACACCTTC. Its protein product is CASSSYRDNYGYTF. The chain carries TRBV7-2 and TRBJ1-2; weak D call: TRBD1 (6 bases). The CDR3 is 14 residues long. Germline V CDR1 and CDR2: SGHTA, FQGNSA. V lost 4 bases to trimming and J lost 1 base, with 10 bases between them. The full variable domain, rest sourced from reference TRBV7-2 and TRBJ1-2, is GAGVSQSPSNKVTEKGKDVELRCDPISGHTALYWYRQSLGQGLEFLIYFQGNSAPDKSGLPSDRFSAERTGGSVSTLTIQRTQQEDSAVYLCASSSYRDNYGYTFGSGTRLTVV.

The chain carries TRBV5-4 and TRBJ2-1, with D maybe TRBD2 (5 bases). The CDR3 has 13 amino acids. The germline gives CDR1 SGHNT, CDR2 YYREEE (reference sequence). The V end lost 2 bases, the J end lost 9 bases, and 12 bases lay between the germline ends. This CDR3 reads CASSLLEDTEQFF. Written as DNA, the CDR3 is TGTGCCAGCAGCTTACTAGAGGATACTGAGCAGTTCTTC. Filled out from reference TRBV5-4 and TRBJ2-1, the complete variable domain reads ETGVTQSPTHLIKTRGQQVTLRCSSQSGHNTVSWYQQALGQGPQFIFQYYREEENGRGNFPPRFSGLQFPNYSSELNVNALELDDSALYLCASSLLEDTEQFFGPGTRLTVL.

V gene TRBV6-5 combines with J gene TRBJ1-2, with D unclear. Germline CDR1 MNHEY, CDR2 SVGAGI. Trimming stripped 6 bases from V and 4 bases from J, with 12 bases between. The CDR3 spans 13 residues. The CDR3 coding sequence is TGTGCCAGCAGCCGGGAGAAGGGCTATGGCTACACCTTC. Protein sequence: CASSREKGYGYTF.